The next 29 T cell receptor beta chains were all read from a single sample in a study of OX40 agonist ivuxolimab in advanced cancers. Measured with immunoSEQ multiplex PCR; TCRdb has only the in-frame clones, and not every one. Here the sample spans tens of thousands of clones, around 86% being singletons. The sample consisted of CD4+ or CD8+ T cells sorted from blood, taken in a trial of the OX40 agonist ivuxolimab. These receptors came from an adult with an advanced solid tumor such as melanoma, head and neck, liver or kidney cancer.

This clone rates as medium-sized (0.01 to 0.1%). The chain has TRBV29-1 and TRBJ1-2, with D tentatively TRBD1 (5 bases). Germline assignment: CDR1 SQVTM and CDR2 ANQGSEA. The CDR3 loop spans 12 amino acids. V was trimmed by 4 bases and J by 2 bases, leaving 8 bases between them. The CDR3 loop reads CSVGDRNYGYTF. The CDR3 nucleotides are TGCAGCGTTGGAGACAGAAACTATGGCTACACCTTC.

The V call is TRBV5-1, the J call TRBJ2-3; D gene ambiguous. The germline gives CDR1 SGHRS, CDR2 YFSETQ. V lost 4 bases and J 4 bases, leaving 7 bases between the germline ends. The CDR3 consists of 12 residues. The CDR3 loop reads CASSPLSDTQYF. CDR3 nucleotide sequence: TGCGCCAGCAGCCCCCTATCAGATACGCAGTATTTT.

The V call is TRBV7-2, the J call TRBJ2-1; D not certain. CDR3 length: 12 amino acids. The germline V gene has CDR1 SGHTA and CDR2 FQGNSA. Trimming stripped 6 bases from V and 6 bases from J, with 9 bases between. The CDR3 nucleotides read TGTGCCAGCAGTCCCGGTCTCAATGAGCAGTTCTTC. Translating gives CASSPGLNEQFF.

J is TRBJ1-5 and V is TRBV19; a weak D match, TRBD1 (6 bases). The CDR3 is made up of 12 amino acids. V lost 6 bases and J lost 10, with 13 bases in between. The germline gives CDR1 LNHDA, CDR2 SQIVND (reference sequence). CDR3 coding DNA: TGTGCCAGTAGCCCCAGGGGTGATCCCCAGCATTTT. This translates into CASSPRGDPQHF.

This chain uses TRBV19 with TRBJ1-4; no firm D call. Trimming left V 6 bases short and J 3 bases short, with 8 bases between. The germline gives CDR1 LNHDA, CDR2 SQIVND (reference sequence). The CDR3 covers 13 residues. The DNA of the CDR3 is TGTGCCAGTAGGTCTGGGTCTAATGAAAAACTGTTTTTT. Amino acids: CASRSGSNEKLFF.

The chain recombines TRBV7-9 with TRBJ1-2, with TRBD1 matching over 7 bases. From germline, CDR1 is SEHNR and CDR2 FQNEAQ (reference sequence). CDR3 length: 17 amino acids. V gave up 1 base and J gave up 8 bases; unmatched junction bases: 16. In DNA, the CDR3 is TGTGCCAGCAGCTTAGAGGGTCGGACAGGCGGCTATCGGGGCTACACCTTC. It yields the protein CASSLEGRTGGYRGYTF.

This sequence joins TRBV5-4 and TRBJ1-1, with a weak D call TRBD1 (6 bases). This CDR3 has 15 residues. Per the germline V gene, CDR1 is SGHNT and CDR2 is YYREEE (reference sequence). The V gene lost 4 bases and the J gene lost 1 base, with 14 bases spanning the gap. CDR3: CASSLFRGQNTEAFF. CDR3 DNA: TGTGCCAGCAGCCTGTTTCGGGGACAGAACACTGAAGCTTTCTTT.

This CDR3 is CASSLLGMNNEQFF. CDR3 DNA: TGTGCCAGCAGCCTTTTAGGGATGAACAATGAGCAGTTCTTC. This chain joins TRBV7-2 and TRBJ2-1, with D unclear. Germline CDR1 SGHTA, CDR2 FQGNSA. V shed 5 bases and J shed 5 bases, with 13 bases lying between them. This CDR3 comprises 14 residues.

This clone showed up just once. The rearrangement uses TRBV29-1 and TRBJ2-1, with 7 bases lining up with TRBD2. Germline assignment: CDR1 SQVTM and CDR2 ANQGSEA. Losses at the gene ends were 6 bases for V and 1 base for J; bases not matched to a gene: 12. The CDR3 runs to 16 residues. CDR3 amino acids: CSVVGRETGSYNEQFF. Here the CDR3 DNA reads TGCAGCGTGGTGGGGCGGGAGACGGGTTCCTACAATGAGCAGTTCTTC.

The V and J genes are TRBV5-4 and TRBJ2-7; D is unclear. Germline V gene lookup returns CDR1 SGHNT and CDR2 YYREEE (reference sequence). The CDR3 extends over 15 amino acids. V lost 0 bases and J lost 3, with 13 bases in between. DNA for the CDR3: TGTGCCAGCAGCTTGGTGTCCCATAAGAACTACGAGCAGTACGTC. It specifies CASSLVSHKNYEQYV.

The J gene is TRBJ2-3, the V gene TRBV4-2, with TRBD2 identical over 13 bases. CDR1 is LGHNA, CDR2 YNFKEQ, per germline. The junction had 6 bases not matched to a gene; V was cut back by 0 bases and J by 3 bases. This CDR3 comprises 18 residues. The CDR3 protein is CASSQDQTSGGATDTQYF. The CDR3 region has the DNA TGTGCCAGCAGCCAAGATCAAACTAGCGGGGGGGCAACAGATACGCAGTATTTT.

This clone came up a few times. The chain is built from TRBV19 and TRBJ2-1, with a tentative D call TRBD1 (6 bases). Germline V gene sequence: CDR1 LNHDA, CDR2 SQIVND (reference sequence). Trimming took off 8 bases at V and 0 bases at J, with 11 bases between the two ends. This CDR3 has 14 residues. CDR3 region: CASLDRSSYNEQFF. CDR3 coding DNA: TGTGCCAGTCTCGACAGGAGCTCCTACAATGAGCAGTTCTTC.

V usage is TRBV7-2 and J usage is TRBJ2-7; 12 bases line up with TRBD2. V was clipped by 4 bases and J by 2 bases; unmatched bases: 9. This CDR3 contains 17 residues. Germline V CDR1 and CDR2: SGHTA, FQGNSA. The CDR3 protein is CASSSGLAGMAAYEQYF. CDR3 nucleotide sequence: TGTGCCAGCAGCTCCGGACTAGCGGGGATGGCGGCCTACGAGCAGTACTTC.

This chain uses TRBV6-1 with TRBJ1-2; maybe TRBD1 (5 bases). This CDR3 spans 17 amino acids. V gave up 2 bases and J gave up 8 bases, with 24 bases separating them. CDR1 is MNHNS, CDR2 SASEGT, per germline. The CDR3 coding sequence is TGTGCCAGCAGTGAATCATGGGGGGAGTACGGGAAAAGGGGCTACACCTTC. Its protein product is CASSESWGEYGKRGYTF.

V and J are TRBV27 and TRBJ1-4, with TRBD1 identical over 7 bases. Looked up from germline, CDR1 is MNHEY and CDR2 is SMNVEV (reference sequence). The CDR3 loop spans 14 amino acids. Germline trimming cut 5 bases from V and 7 bases from J; bases unmatched to any gene: 7. The CDR3 loop is CASSRSGGGEKLFF. The CDR3 DNA is TGTGCCAGCAGTCGCTCAGGGGGGGGTGAAAAACTGTTTTTT.

The chain carries TRBV5-1 and TRBJ2-7; 7 nucleotides match TRBD1. The CDR3 is made up of 14 amino acids. In germline, CDR1 is SGHRS, CDR2 YFSETQ. The ends lost 4 bases at V and 3 bases at J; junction bases unmatched: 7. The CDR3 DNA reads TGCGCCAGCAGCGTTCCGGGACAGCACTACGAGCAGTACTTC. As protein: CASSVPGQHYEQYF.

The chain employs TRBV7-6 and TRBJ1-1; D gene ambiguous. Trimming cost V 0 bases and J 7 bases, with 15 bases left between them. CDR3 size: 15 residues. The germline V gene has CDR1 SGHVS and CDR2 FNYEAQ. CDR3 sequence: CASSLASNLQVEAFF. In DNA, the CDR3 is TGTGCCAGCAGCTTAGCGTCGAATCTCCAGGTTGAAGCTTTCTTT.

This chain connects TRBV7-2 to TRBJ2-5, with 8 nucleotides matching TRBD1. The CDR3 consists of 14 residues. The ends lost 5 bases at V and 5 bases at J; junction bases unmatched: 7. CDR1 is SGHTA, CDR2 FQGNSA, per germline. CDR3 sequence reads: CASSRTGKRETQYF. The DNA of the CDR3 is TGTGCCAGCAGCAGGACAGGGAAGAGGGAGACCCAGTACTTC.

The chain couples TRBV7-2 to TRBJ1-5; tentative D call: TRBD1 (5 bases). Germline loops: CDR1 SGHTA, CDR2 FQGNSA. The CDR3 runs to 17 residues. Trimming took off 1 base at V and 5 bases at J, with 18 bases between the two ends. CDR3 coding DNA: TGTGCCAGCAGCTTAGACTTTGCAGGGTTGATGCATCAGCCCCAGCATTTT. Translated, it gives CASSLDFAGLMHQPQHF.

The V and J genes are TRBV2 and TRBJ1-5; D may be TRBD1 (5 bases). The germline V gene encodes CDR1 SNHLY and CDR2 FYNNEI. The CDR3 runs to 17 residues. V was trimmed by 0 bases and J by 5 bases, leaving 17 bases between them. The DNA for the CDR3 is TGTGCCAGCAGTGAAGCGTTTTACGCTGGGGGTCATCAGCCCCAGCATTTT. Its translation is CASSEAFYAGGHQPQHF. Together with reference TRBV2 and TRBJ1-5, the CDR3 gives the full variable domain: EPEVTQTPSHQVTQMGQEVILRCVPISNHLYFYWYRQILGQKVEFLVSFYNNEISEKSEIFDDQFSVERPDGSNFTLKIRSTKLEDSAMYFCASSEAFYAGGHQPQHFGDGTRLSIL.

The chain carries TRBV4-1 and TRBJ1-1; TRBD1 agrees at 7 bases. There are 15 residues in the CDR3. The V and J ends lost 4 bases and 5 bases, in that order; junction bases with no gene match: 10. Germline V gene sequence: CDR1 MGHRA, CDR2 YSYEKL. The chain's CDR3 is CASSLQTGLGTEAFF. In DNA form, the CDR3 reads TGCGCCAGCAGCCTTCAGACAGGGCTTGGAACTGAAGCTTTCTTT.

The count of this clone is one. The chain combines TRBV19 with TRBJ1-5, with TRBD1 identical over 8 bases. The CDR3 contains 18 residues. V lost 5 bases and J lost 0; bases outside the gene matches: 12. Per germline, CDR1 LNHDA and CDR2 SQIVND (reference sequence). CDR3 region: CASSSQADRGYSNQPQHF. For the CDR3, the DNA is TGTGCCAGTAGTTCCCAAGCTGACAGGGGATATAGCAATCAGCCCCAGCATTTT.

The chain combines TRBV28 with TRBJ1-5; 7 bases line up with TRBD1. V gave up 7 bases and J gave up 15 bases; unmatched junction bases: 18. This CDR3 is 14 amino acids long. Germline CDR1 reads MDHEN; CDR2 reads SYDVKM. As DNA, the CDR3 is TGTGCCAGCACCCGGCTGGGACAGATAGGCCAAAGGCATTTT. Translating it yields CASTRLGQIGQRHF. The whole variable domain, filled in from reference TRBV28 and TRBJ1-5, reads DVKVTQSSRYLVKRTGEKVFLECVQDMDHENMFWYRQDPGLGLRLIYFSYDVKMKEKGDIPEGYSVSREKKERFSLILESASTNQTSMYLCASTRLGQIGQRHFGDGTRLSIL.

The chain carries TRBV6-1 and TRBJ1-6, with a weak D call TRBD1 (5 bases). This CDR3 has 14 amino acids. Trimming pared 6 bases from V and 5 bases from J, leaving 11 bases between. Germline V gene sequence: CDR1 MNHNS, CDR2 SASEGT. In DNA form, the CDR3 reads TGTGCCAGCAGAGGACAAGCCGATAATTCACCCCTCCACTTT. The encoded protein is CASRGQADNSPLHF.

The CDR3 DNA reads as TGTGCCAGCAGCTTAGTCCCTATCAGGGGTGGACAGCCCCAGCATTTT. Translating it yields CASSLVPIRGGQPQHF. V usage is TRBV7-9 and J usage is TRBJ1-5; TRBD1 might be the D (6 bases). The V gene's germline CDR1 is SEHNR and CDR2 FQNEAQ (reference sequence). The CDR3 contains 16 residues. V gave up 1 base and J gave up 7 bases, with 17 bases separating them.

The V and J genes are TRBV11-2 and TRBJ1-3, with D unclear. V was pared by 2 bases and J by 3 bases, with 5 bases between. The CDR3 contains 13 residues. Germline assignment: CDR1 SGHAT and CDR2 FQNNGV. CDR3 sequence (DNA): TGTGCCAGCAGCTTAAATCTTGGAAACACCATATATTTT. As protein: CASSLNLGNTIYF.

The table lists this clone with a count of one. V usage is TRBV10-3 and J usage is TRBJ1-1; 10 bases map to TRBD1. The germline V gene has CDR1 ENHRY and CDR2 SYGVKD. J lost 9 bases, V lost 3 bases, and 7 bases had no gene match. The CDR3 extends over 14 amino acids. CDR3 in amino acids: CAISDRQGAGKAFF. The CDR3 DNA reads as TGTGCCATCAGTGACCGACAGGGGGCAGGGAAAGCTTTCTTT.

This clone was seen just once. This chain links TRBV7-6 with TRBJ2-7; the match to TRBD1 covers 9 bases. Germline V gene lookup returns CDR1 SGHVS and CDR2 FNYEAQ. The ends lost 4 bases at V and 7 bases at J; junction bases unmatched: 29. The CDR3 sequence is 21 residues long. The CDR3 DNA reads as TGTGCCAGCAGCTCCTCCCTAGGGACAACGTGGGACAGGGCGGTCTTGGGGGAGCAGTACTTC. Protein sequence: CASSSSLGTTWDRAVLGEQYF.

CDR3 protein: CASLYTSRFVGEQFF. As DNA, the CDR3 is TGTGCCAGCCTGTACACTAGCCGCTTTGTCGGTGAGCAGTTCTTC. The V and J genes are TRBV2 and TRBJ2-1, with D perhaps matching TRBD2 (6 bases). CDR3 size: 15 residues. Trimming took off 8 bases at V and 9 bases at J, with 23 bases between the two ends. Germline V gene sequence: CDR1 SNHLY, CDR2 FYNNEI.